The 22 T cell receptor beta chains presented below share a single source sample, sequenced in a study of beta chain features in type 1 diabetes (dated by TCRdb to 2016 to 2019). What the authors observed across the whole study: In all four CD4+ subsets, TCRB CDR3 length was moderately but significantly shorter in type 1 diabetes patients.

The protocol used for the library was the immunoSEQ multiplex PCR assay. The entire isolated RNA was reverse transcribed using the High Capacity cDNA Reverse Transcription Kit, and thus expressed TCRB transcripts were sequenced. Here the immuneACCESS table is served through TCRdb, limited to in-frame sequences with V and J called. Missing clones are a known gap in these copies; in checked studies unresolved V genes cover under half, and the rest lacks a known reason. The sample yields about 650,000 clones; around 11% were counted once. The top ten clonotypes cover approximately 0.11% of the sample. These receptors have no identified antigens. The specimen was naive CD4+ T cells from blood. The meaning of the sample's cell subset or site label: true naive CD4+ T cells. The source is a man aged 30-40 years with type 1 diabetes.

The rearrangement links TRBV5-6 to TRBJ2-5; TRBD1 aligns across 7 bases. Germline V gives CDR1 SGHDT, CDR2 YYEEEE. With V trimmed by 5 bases and J by 2 bases, 18 bases remained unmatched. This CDR3 spans 18 amino acids. The CDR3 DNA reads TGTGCCAGCAGTTCTGTGGGACAGAGCCCTTCCGGACAAGAGACCCAGTACTTC. Translation gives CASSSVGQSPSGQETQYF.

The sample holds a few counts of this clone. V gene TRBV7-3 combines with J gene TRBJ2-1; 10 bases fit TRBD2. This CDR3 has 17 amino acids. Germline values: CDR1 SGHTA, CDR2 FQGTGA. V was clipped by 5 bases and J by 8 bases; unmatched bases: 15. The CDR3 loop is CASSPREIAGGYHEQFF. The CDR3 bases are TGTGCCAGCAGCCCCCGTGAAATAGCGGGGGGCTATCATGAGCAGTTCTTC. The variable domain in full, with the rest retrieved from reference TRBV7-3 and TRBJ2-1, is GAGVSQTPSNKVTEKGKYVELRCDPISGHTALYWYRQSLGQGPEFLIYFQGTGAADDSGLPNDRFFAVRPEGSVSTLKIQRTERGDSAVYLCASSPREIAGGYHEQFFGPGTRLTVL.

Points on this clone: The same CDR3 can be traced to other DNA sequences in this sample. The V call is TRBV7-9, the J call TRBJ1-2; D is undetermined. V gave up 3 bases and J gave up 2 bases, with 7 bases separating them. Germline V gene lookup returns CDR1 SEHNR and CDR2 FQNEAQ (reference sequence). This CDR3 is built from 13 residues. CDR3 sequence: CASSLAGNYGYTF. CDR3 coding DNA: TGTGCCAGCAGCTTGGCGGGGAACTATGGCTACACCTTC. Full variable domain (outside the CDR3, taken from reference TRBV7-9 and TRBJ1-2): DTGVSQNPRHKITKRGQNVTFRCDPISEHNRLYWYRQTLGQGPEFLTYFQNEAQLEKSRLLSDRFSAERPKGSFSTLEIQRTEQGDSAMYLCASSLAGNYGYTFGSGTRLTVV.

The chain combines TRBV5-4 with TRBJ2-2, with 9 bases fitting TRBD2. Unmatched junction bases numbered 9, after V lost 3 bases and J lost 0 bases. Germline V lookup: CDR1 SGHNT, CDR2 YYREEE (reference sequence). This CDR3 is built from 18 residues. The CDR3 coding sequence is TGTGCCAGCAGCTCGCGTGCGGGGGGGACCTCGAACACCGGGGAGCTGTTTTTT. The encoded protein is CASSSRAGGTSNTGELFF.

In its sample, this clone was seen a few times. The V and J genes are TRBV10-3 and TRBJ2-7; D possibly corresponds to TRBD1 (5 bases). The CDR3 extends over 14 amino acids. CDR1 and CDR2 from the germline V gene are ENHRY and SYGVKD. V lost 2 bases to trimming and J lost 4 bases, with 12 bases between them. The CDR3 here is CAISEVQESYEQYF. The CDR3 region has the DNA TGTGCCATCAGTGAGGTACAGGAAAGTTACGAGCAGTACTTC.

This clone was seen a few times. This chain links TRBV9 with TRBJ2-5, with 8 bases identical to TRBD1. V dropped 3 bases and J dropped 2; count of bases not matched to a gene: 18. The CDR3 sequence is 19 residues long. Per the germline V gene, CDR1 is SGDLS and CDR2 is YYNGEE. The CDR3 protein is CASSGGTGPSIHPQETQYF. CDR3 coding DNA: TGTGCCAGCAGCGGTGGGACAGGTCCGAGTATTCACCCACAAGAGACCCAGTACTTC.

The V and J genes are TRBV6-1 and TRBJ2-2; 7 bases agree with TRBD2. Germline V gene data show CDR1 as MNHNS and CDR2 as SASEGT. The CDR3 totals 15 residues. V gave up 6 bases and J gave up 3 bases; unmatched junction bases: 7. The DNA for the CDR3 is TGTGCCAGCAGAGTCATAGGGAGGGACACCGGGGAGCTGTTTTTT. Encoded protein: CASRVIGRDTGELFF.

This sequence joins TRBV7-2 and TRBJ1-1; TRBD1 agrees at 7 bases. V was pared by 5 bases and J by 5 bases, with 8 bases of the junction left unmatched. This CDR3 region has 14 residues. CDR1 SGHTA and CDR2 FQGNSA come from the germline V gene. The CDR3 DNA follows: TGTGCCAGCAGCCCGTCACAGGGGATTACTGAAGCTTTCTTT. It is translated as CASSPSQGITEAFF.

V gene TRBV6-6 combines with J gene TRBJ2-7; D is uncertain. V was trimmed by 2 bases and J by 4 bases, leaving 9 bases between them. This CDR3 is 13 amino acids long. Germline values: CDR1 MNHNY, CDR2 SVGAGI (reference sequence). CDR3 residues: CASSYGIPYEQYF. The CDR3 DNA sequence: TGTGCCAGCAGTTACGGGATACCTTACGAGCAGTACTTC.

Concerning this clone: Other DNA sequences from this sample encode an identical CDR3 as well. CDR3 bases: TGTGCCAGCAGGGACAGGGGAAAGACTGAAGCTTTCTTT. It yields the protein CASRDRGKTEAFF. The chain links TRBV2 to TRBJ1-1; 9 nucleotides line up with TRBD1. CDR3 length: 13 residues. CDR1 is SNHLY and CDR2 is FYNNEI in the germline V gene. Trimming removed 6 bases from V and 5 bases from J; junction bases left unmatched: 4. Complete variable domain (other parts from reference TRBV2 and TRBJ1-1): EPEVTQTPSHQVTQMGQEVILRCVPISNHLYFYWYRQILGQKVEFLVSFYNNEISEKSEIFDDQFSVERPDGSNFTLKIRSTKLEDSAMYFCASRDRGKTEAFFGQGTRLTVV.

This clone was counted between two and nine times. J is TRBJ2-1 and V is TRBV11-2; D may be TRBD1 or TRBD2 (5 bases each). Trimming pared 7 bases from V and 13 bases from J, leaving 14 bases between. This CDR3 region has 11 residues. Germline CDR1 is SGHAT and CDR2 is FQNNGV. CDR3 coding DNA: TGTGCCAGCACCTTTACGGGACCCCAGTTCTTC. Encoded protein: CASTFTGPQFF.

This clone was seen more than once but under ten times. J is TRBJ1-2 and V is TRBV29-1; no reliable D call. Between the trimmed V and J ends, which lost 6 bases and 1 base, there was a span of 15 bases. Germline-derived CDR1 and CDR2 are SQVTM and ANQGSEA. This CDR3 region has 14 residues. The CDR3 here is CSVSTTGFNYGYTF. The CDR3, as DNA: TGCAGCGTGAGCACGACCGGGTTTAACTATGGCTACACCTTC.

The chain carries TRBV5-1 and TRBJ2-5; D call uncertain. Trimming removed 4 bases from V and 6 bases from J, with 13 bases in between. CDR3 length: 13 residues. The germline CDR1 and CDR2 sequences are SGHRS and YFSETQ. As DNA, the CDR3 is TGCGCCAGCAGCCCGACCTTGGGGAAGACCCAGTACTTC. Translated: CASSPTLGKTQYF.

This clone has more than one count but fewer than ten. V is TRBV5-1 and J is TRBJ2-3, with D unclear. The CDR3 is made up of 15 amino acids. Germline values: CDR1 SGHRS, CDR2 YFSETQ. V lost 0 bases and J lost 0, with 8 bases in between. The CDR3 reads CASSLVPTSTDTQYF. In DNA form, the CDR3 reads TGCGCCAGCAGCTTGGTACCCACTAGCACAGATACGCAGTATTTT.

This clone was seen a few times. The V gene is TRBV6-5, the J gene TRBJ2-2, with TRBD1 matching 7 bases. With 5 bases clipped from V and 4 bases from J, the junction kept 4 bases outside the gene matches. This CDR3 is 14 amino acids long. CDR1 is MNHEY and CDR2 is SVGAGI in the germline V gene. DNA of the CDR3: TGTGCCAGCAGTCCTACAGGGGTCACCGGGGAGCTGTTTTTT. Translated: CASSPTGVTGELFF.

The chain joins TRBV7-2 to TRBJ1-2; 7 nucleotides align to TRBD1. Germline loops: CDR1 SGHTA, CDR2 FQGNSA. With V trimmed by 4 bases and J by 0 bases, 2 bases remained unmatched. The CDR3 sequence is 14 residues long. The CDR3 nucleotides read TGTGCCAGCAGCTCACAGGGGCCTAACTATGGCTACACCTTC. Protein: CASSSQGPNYGYTF.

The rearrangement links TRBV30 to TRBJ2-5, with D unclear. The CDR3 loop spans 12 amino acids. Per germline, CDR1 GTSNPN and CDR2 SVGIG (reference sequence). Trimming removed 8 bases at V and 4 bases at J, with 14 bases between. This chain's CDR3 is CALDPLGETQYF. The CDR3 nucleotides are TGTGCCCTCGACCCCTTGGGAGAGACCCAGTACTTC.

A remark on this clone: The same CDR3 arises from other DNA sequences in this sample as well. The gene calls are TRBV7-9 and TRBJ2-7, with a weak D call TRBD1 (5 bases). There are 12 residues in the CDR3. V lost 2 bases and J lost 7, with 9 bases in between. Per the germline V gene, CDR1 is SEHNR and CDR2 is FQNEAQ (reference sequence). The CDR3 coding sequence is TGTGCCAGCAGCTTACAGGGTGATGAGCAGTACTTC. Its protein is CASSLQGDEQYF.

This clone was seen a handful of times. This chain connects TRBV29-1 to TRBJ2-1, with D possibly matching TRBD1 (6 bases). The CDR3 is 14 residues long. With 7 bases removed from V and 5 bases from J, the gap between germline ends came to 18 bases. Germline lookup yields CDR1 SQVTM and CDR2 ANQGSEA. The CDR3 nucleotides read TGCAGCGCTGTGGACAGAAGGATTAACAATGAGCAGTTCTTC. Protein: CSAVDRRINNEQFF.

The CDR3 nucleotides read TGTGCCAGCAGTGCAATCGACAGGAATTCACCCCTCCACTTT. Translation gives CASSAIDRNSPLHF. J is TRBJ1-6 and V is TRBV6-5, with D possibly TRBD1 on 6 matching bases. The CDR3 consists of 14 residues. Trimming stripped 5 bases from V and 7 bases from J, with 12 bases between. Germline V CDR1 and CDR2: MNHEY, SVGAGI.

The chain combines TRBV29-1 with TRBJ2-3; a weak D match, TRBD2 (6 bases). The length of the CDR3 is 13 residues. V dropped 2 bases and J dropped 4 bases, with 10 bases sitting between them. The germline gives CDR1 SQVTM, CDR2 ANQGSEA. CDR3 in amino acids: CSVERESADTQYF. Written as DNA, the CDR3 is TGCAGCGTTGAACGGGAGTCGGCAGATACGCAGTATTTT.

V gene TRBV30 combines with J gene TRBJ2-7, with 14 bases identical to TRBD2. This CDR3 has 15 amino acids. Losses at the gene ends were 4 bases for V and 7 bases for J; bases not matched to a gene: 9. From germline, CDR1 is GTSNPN and CDR2 SVGIG (reference sequence). The CDR3 loop reads CAWTRLAGGPGEQYF. The CDR3 DNA reads as TGTGCCTGGACTCGACTAGCGGGGGGGCCTGGGGAGCAGTACTTC.